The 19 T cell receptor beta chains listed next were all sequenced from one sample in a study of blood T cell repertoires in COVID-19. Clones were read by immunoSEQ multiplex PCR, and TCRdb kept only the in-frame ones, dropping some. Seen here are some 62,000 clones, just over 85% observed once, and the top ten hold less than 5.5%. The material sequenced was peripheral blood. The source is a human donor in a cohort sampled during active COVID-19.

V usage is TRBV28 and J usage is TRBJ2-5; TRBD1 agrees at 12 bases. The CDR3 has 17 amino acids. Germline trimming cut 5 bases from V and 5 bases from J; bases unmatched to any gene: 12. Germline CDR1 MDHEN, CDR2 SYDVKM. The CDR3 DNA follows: TGTGCCAGCAGTCCAAGGATCGGGACAGGGGGCAGTGAGACCCAGTACTTC. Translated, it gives CASSPRIGTGGSETQYF.

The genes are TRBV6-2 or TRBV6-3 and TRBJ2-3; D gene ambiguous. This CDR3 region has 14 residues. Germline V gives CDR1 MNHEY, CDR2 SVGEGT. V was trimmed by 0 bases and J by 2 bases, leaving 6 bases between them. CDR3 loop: CASSYSSITDTQYF. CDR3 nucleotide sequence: TGTGCCAGCAGTTACTCGAGTATCACAGATACGCAGTATTTT.

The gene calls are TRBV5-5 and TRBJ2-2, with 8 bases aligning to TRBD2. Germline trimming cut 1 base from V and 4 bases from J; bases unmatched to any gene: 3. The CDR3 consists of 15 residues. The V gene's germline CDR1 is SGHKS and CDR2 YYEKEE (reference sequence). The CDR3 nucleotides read TGTGCCAGCAGCTTGCGGGAGGGCCTCACCGGGGAGCTGTTTTTT. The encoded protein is CASSLREGLTGELFF.

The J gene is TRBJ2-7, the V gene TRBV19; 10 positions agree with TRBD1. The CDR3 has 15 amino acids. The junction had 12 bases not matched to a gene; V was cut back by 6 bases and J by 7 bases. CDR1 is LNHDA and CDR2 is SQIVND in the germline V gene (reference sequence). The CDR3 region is CASRNPGQGGGEQYF. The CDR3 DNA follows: TGTGCCAGTAGGAACCCTGGACAGGGGGGCGGGGAGCAGTACTTC.

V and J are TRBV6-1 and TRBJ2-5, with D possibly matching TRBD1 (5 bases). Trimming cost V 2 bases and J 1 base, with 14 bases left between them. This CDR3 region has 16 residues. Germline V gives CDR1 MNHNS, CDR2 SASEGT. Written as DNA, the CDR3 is TGTGCCAGCAGTGAACGAAGAAGACAGTCCCAAGAGACCCAGTACTTC. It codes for CASSERRRQSQETQYF.

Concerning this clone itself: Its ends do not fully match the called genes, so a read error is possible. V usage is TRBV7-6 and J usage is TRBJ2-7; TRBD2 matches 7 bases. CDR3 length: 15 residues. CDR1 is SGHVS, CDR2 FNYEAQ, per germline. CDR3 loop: CASSVAAAGRGEQYF. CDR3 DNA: TGTGCCAGCAGCGTAGCCGCGGCGGGGAGGGGCGAGCAGTACTTC.

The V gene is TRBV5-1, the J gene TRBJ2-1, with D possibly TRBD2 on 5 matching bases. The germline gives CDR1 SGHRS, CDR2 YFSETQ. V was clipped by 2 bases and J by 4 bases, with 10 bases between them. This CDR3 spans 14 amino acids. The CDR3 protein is CASSFSAGYNEQFF. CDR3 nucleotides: TGCGCCAGCAGCTTTTCCGCGGGTTACAATGAGCAGTTCTTC.

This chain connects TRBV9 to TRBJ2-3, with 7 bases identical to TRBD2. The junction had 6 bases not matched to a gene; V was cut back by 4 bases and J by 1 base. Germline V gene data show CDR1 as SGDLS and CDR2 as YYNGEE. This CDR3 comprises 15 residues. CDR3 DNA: TGTGCCAGCAGCCCCCGACTAGCCCGCACAGATACGCAGTATTTT. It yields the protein CASSPRLARTDTQYF.

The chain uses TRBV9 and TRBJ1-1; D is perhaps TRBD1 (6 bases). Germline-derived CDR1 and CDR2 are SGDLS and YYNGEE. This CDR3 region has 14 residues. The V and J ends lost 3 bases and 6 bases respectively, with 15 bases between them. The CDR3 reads CASSALTGRAEAFF. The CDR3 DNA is TGTGCCAGCAGCGCTCTAACAGGGAGGGCTGAAGCTTTCTTT. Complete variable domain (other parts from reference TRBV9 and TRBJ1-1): DSGVTQTPKHLITATGQRVTLRCSPRSGDLSVYWYQQSLDQGLQFLIQYYNGEERAKGNILERFSAQQFPDLHSELNLSSLELGDSALYFCASSALTGRAEAFFGQGTRLTVV.

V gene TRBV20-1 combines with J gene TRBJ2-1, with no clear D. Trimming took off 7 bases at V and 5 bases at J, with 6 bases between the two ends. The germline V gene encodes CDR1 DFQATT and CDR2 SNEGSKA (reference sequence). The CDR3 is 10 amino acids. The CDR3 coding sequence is TGCAGTGTAGTAGACAATGAGCAGTTCTTC. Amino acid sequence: CSVVDNEQFF.

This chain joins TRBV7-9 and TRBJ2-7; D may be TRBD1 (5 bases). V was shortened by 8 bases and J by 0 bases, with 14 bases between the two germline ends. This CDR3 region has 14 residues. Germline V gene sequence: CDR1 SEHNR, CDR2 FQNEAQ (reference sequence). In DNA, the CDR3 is TGTGCCAGCGGACCAGGGTCCAGCTCCTACGAGCAGTACTTC. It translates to CASGPGSSSYEQYF. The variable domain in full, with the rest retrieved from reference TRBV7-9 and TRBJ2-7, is DTGVSQNPRHKITKRGQNVTFRCDPISEHNRLYWYRQTLGQGPEFLTYFQNEAQLEKSRLLSDRFSAERPKGSFSTLEIQRTEQGDSAMYLCASGPGSSSYEQYFGPGTRLTVT.

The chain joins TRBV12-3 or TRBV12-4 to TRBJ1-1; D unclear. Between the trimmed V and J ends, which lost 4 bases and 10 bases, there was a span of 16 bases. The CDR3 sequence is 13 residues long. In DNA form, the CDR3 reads TGTGCCAGCAGTTCTCCTACACCGCCGGGAGCTTTCTTT. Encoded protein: CASSSPTPPGAFF.

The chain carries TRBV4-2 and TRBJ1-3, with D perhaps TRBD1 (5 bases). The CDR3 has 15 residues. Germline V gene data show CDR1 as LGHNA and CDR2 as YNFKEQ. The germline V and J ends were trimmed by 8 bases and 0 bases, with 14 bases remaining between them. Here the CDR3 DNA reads TGTGCCAGCCACAAGACGGGGGTCTCTGGAAACACCATATATTTT. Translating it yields CASHKTGVSGNTIYF.

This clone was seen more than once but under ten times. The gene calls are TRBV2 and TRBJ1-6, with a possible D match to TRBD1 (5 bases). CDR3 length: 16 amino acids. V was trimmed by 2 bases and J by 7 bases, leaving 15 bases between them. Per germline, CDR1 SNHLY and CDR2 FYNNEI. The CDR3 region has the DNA TGTGCCAGCAGTGAACGAAGCGCAGGGTACAATTCACCCCTCCACTTT. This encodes CASSERSAGYNSPLHF.

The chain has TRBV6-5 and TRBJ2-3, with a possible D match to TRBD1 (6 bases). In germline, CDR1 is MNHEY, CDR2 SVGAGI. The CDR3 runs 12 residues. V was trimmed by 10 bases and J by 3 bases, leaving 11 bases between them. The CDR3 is CATQQGTDTQYF. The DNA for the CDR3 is TGTGCCACACAACAGGGAACAGATACGCAGTATTTT.

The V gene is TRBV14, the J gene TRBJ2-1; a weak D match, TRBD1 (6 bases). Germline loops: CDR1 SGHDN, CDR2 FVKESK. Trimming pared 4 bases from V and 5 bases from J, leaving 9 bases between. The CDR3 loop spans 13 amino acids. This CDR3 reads CASSLRTDNEQFF. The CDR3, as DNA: TGTGCCAGCAGCCTCAGGACAGACAATGAGCAGTTCTTC.

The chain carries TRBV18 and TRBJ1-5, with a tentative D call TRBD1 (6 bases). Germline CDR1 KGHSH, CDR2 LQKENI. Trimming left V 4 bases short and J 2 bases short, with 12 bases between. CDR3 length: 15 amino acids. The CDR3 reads CASSRRQERNQPQHF. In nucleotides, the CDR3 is TGTGCCAGCTCACGAAGACAGGAGCGCAATCAGCCCCAGCATTTT.

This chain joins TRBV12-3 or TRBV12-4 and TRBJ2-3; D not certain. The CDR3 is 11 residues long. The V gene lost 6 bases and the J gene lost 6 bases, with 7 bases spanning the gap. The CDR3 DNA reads TGTGCCAGCAGCCCTAGGGATACGCAGTATTTT. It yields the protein CASSPRDTQYF.

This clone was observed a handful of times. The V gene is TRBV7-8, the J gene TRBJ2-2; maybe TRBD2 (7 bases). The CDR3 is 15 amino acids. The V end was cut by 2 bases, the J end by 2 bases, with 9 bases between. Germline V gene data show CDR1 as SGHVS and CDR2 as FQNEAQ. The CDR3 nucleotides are TGTGCCAGCAGCTTATGGGGGGGCAACACCGGGGAGCTGTTTTTT. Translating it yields CASSLWGGNTGELFF.